This T cell receptor beta chain was identified in a study of CD8+ T cells in alopecia areata. Looking at the study overall: For the treated group, dosing was oral tofacitinib at 5 to 10 mg twice daily.

CDR1 and CDR2 from the germline V gene are SNHLY and FYNNEI. This CDR3 is 13 amino acids long. V was trimmed by 10 bases and J by 3 bases, leaving 15 bases between them. Findings and caveats of the study: Clonality was higher in lesional than normal scalp, especially in alopecia totalis/universalis.

This clone was counted a single time. Its target is unknown. Once RNA had been extracted, it was reverse transcribed into cDNA to act as the sequencing template. Profiling relied on immunoSEQ multiplex PCR, and the TCRdb table lists in-frame clones only, not all of them. In the table there are 90,000 to 100,000 clones, 41% of which are singletons. V usage is TRBV2 and J usage is TRBJ1-1, with a possible D match to TRBD1 (6 bases). The sequenced sample was CD4+ T cells sorted from blood. This clonotype originated in a human donor with alopecia areata. This chain's CDR3 is CATVWGLYTEAFF. The CDR3, as DNA: TGTGCCACTGTATGGGGGCTGTACACTGAAGCTTTCTTT.